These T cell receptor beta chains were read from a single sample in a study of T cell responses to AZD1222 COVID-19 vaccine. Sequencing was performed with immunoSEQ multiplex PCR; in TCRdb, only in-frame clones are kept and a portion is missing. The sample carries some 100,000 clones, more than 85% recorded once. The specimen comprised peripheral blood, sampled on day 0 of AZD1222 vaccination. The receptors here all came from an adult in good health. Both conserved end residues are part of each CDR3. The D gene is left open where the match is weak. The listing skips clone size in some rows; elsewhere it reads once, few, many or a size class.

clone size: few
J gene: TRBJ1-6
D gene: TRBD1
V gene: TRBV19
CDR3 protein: CATVDRANNSPLHF
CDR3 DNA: TGTGCCACCGTCGACAGGGCGAATAATTCACCCCTCCACTTT

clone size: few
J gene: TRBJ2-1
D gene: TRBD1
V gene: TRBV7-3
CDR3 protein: CASSLTTGQYNEQFF
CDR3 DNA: TGTGCCAGCAGCTTAACGACGGGACAGTACAATGAGCAGTTCTTC

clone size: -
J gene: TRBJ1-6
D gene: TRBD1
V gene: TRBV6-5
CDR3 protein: CASSDRGGSPLHF
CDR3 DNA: TGTGCCAGCTCGGACAGGGGGGGGTCACCCCTCCACTTT

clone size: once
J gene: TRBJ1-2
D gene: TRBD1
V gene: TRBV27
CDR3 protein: CASRRTGVDGYTF
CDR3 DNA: TGTGCCAGCAGGAGGACAGGGGTGGATGGCTACACCTTC

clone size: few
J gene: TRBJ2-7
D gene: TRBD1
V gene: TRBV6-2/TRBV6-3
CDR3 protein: CASSYSTGGYEQYF
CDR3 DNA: TGTGCCAGCAGTTACTCGACAGGGGGCTACGAGCAGTACTTC

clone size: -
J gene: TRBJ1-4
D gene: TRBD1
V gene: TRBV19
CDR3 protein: CASGNRGQEKLFF
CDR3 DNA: TGTGCCAGTGGAAACAGGGGGCAAGAAAAACTGTTTTTT

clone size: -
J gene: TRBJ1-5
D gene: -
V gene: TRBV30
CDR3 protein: CAWSVSGLGQPQHF
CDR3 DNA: TGTGCCTGGAGTGTTTCGGGGTTGGGGCAGCCCCAGCATTTT

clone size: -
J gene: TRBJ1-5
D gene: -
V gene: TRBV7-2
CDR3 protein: CASSSAGGQGPLGPQHF
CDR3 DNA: TGTGCCAGCAGCTCAGCCGGAGGGCAGGGGCCCTTGGGGCCCCAGCATTTT

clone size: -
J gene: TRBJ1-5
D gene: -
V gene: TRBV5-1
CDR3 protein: CASSLVGGLGNQPQHF
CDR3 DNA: TGCGCCAGCAGCTTGGTGGGGGGTCTTGGCAATCAGCCCCAGCATTTT

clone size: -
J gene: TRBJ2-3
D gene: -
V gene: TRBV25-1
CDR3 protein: CASSRDILDTQYF
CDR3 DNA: TGTGCCAGCAGCCGGGACATACTTGATACGCAGTATTTT

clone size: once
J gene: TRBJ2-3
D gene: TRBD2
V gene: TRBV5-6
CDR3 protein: CASSFGTSGGYTDTQYF
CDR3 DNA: TGTGCCAGCAGCTTTGGGACTAGCGGGGGCTACACAGATACGCAGTATTTT

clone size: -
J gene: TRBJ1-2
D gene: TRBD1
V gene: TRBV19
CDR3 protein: CASRSQGARVYGYTF
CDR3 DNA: TGTGCCAGTAGATCCCAGGGGGCGCGGGTCTATGGCTACACCTTC

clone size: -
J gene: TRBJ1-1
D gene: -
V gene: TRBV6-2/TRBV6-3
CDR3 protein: CASSYGGGWTEAFF
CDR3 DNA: TGTGCCAGCAGTTACGGCGGGGGATGGACTGAAGCTTTCTTT

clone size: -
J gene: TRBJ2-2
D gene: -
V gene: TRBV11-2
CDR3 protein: CASSPPGVSAGELFF
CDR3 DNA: TGTGCCAGCAGCCCTCCAGGGGTCTCCGCCGGGGAGCTGTTTTTT

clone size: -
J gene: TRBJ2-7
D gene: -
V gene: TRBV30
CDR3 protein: CAWNRGYYEQYF
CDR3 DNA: TGTGCCTGGAACCGGGGCTACTACGAGCAGTACTTC

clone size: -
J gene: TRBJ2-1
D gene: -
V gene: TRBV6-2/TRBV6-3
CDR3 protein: CASSYLGQYNEQFF
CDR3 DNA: TGTGCCAGCAGTTACCTGGGACAATACAATGAGCAGTTCTTC

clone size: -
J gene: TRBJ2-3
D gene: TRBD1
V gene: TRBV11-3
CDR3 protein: CASSPGQGATDTQYF
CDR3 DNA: TGTGCCAGCAGTCCAGGACAGGGGGCCACAGATACGCAGTATTTT

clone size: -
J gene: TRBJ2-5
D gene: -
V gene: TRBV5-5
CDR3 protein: CASSPLGGVQETQYF
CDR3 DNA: TGTGCCAGCAGCCCCCTCGGGGGTGTGCAAGAGACCCAGTACTTC

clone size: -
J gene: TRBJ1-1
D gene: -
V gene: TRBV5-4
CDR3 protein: CASSPQGFTEAFF
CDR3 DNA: TGTGCCAGCAGCCCTCAGGGTTTCACTGAAGCTTTCTTT

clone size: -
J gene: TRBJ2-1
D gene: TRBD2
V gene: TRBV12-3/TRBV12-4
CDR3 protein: CASRLAGGRRKFF
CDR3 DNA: TGTGCCAGCAGACTAGCGGGGGGGCGTCGAAAGTTCTTC

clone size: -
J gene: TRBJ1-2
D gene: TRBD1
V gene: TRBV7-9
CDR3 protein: CASSSAGTGVGYTF
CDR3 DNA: TGTGCCAGCAGCTCCGCCGGGACAGGGGTCGGCTACACCTTC

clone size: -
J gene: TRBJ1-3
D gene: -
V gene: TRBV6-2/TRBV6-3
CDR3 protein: CASSYSPRGNTIYF
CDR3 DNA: TGTGCCAGCAGTTACTCGCCCAGGGGAAACACCATATATTTT

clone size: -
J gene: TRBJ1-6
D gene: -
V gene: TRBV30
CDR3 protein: CAWSESRGPNSPLHF
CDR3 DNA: TGTGCCTGGAGTGAGTCCAGAGGGCCTAATTCACCCCTCCACTTT

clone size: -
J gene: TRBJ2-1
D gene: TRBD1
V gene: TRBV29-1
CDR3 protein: CSVETGGAGDEQFF
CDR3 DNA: TGCAGCGTTGAAACAGGGGGCGCGGGGGATGAGCAGTTCTTC

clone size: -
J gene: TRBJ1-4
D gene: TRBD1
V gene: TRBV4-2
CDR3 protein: CASSQEGQGAVMGTNEKLFF
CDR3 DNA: TGTGCCAGCAGCCAGGAGGGACAGGGGGCCGTTATGGGTACTAATGAAAAACTGTTTTTT

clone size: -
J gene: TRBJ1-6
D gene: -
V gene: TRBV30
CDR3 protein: CAWSVDRSSSYNSPLHF
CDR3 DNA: TGTGCCTGGAGTGTAGACAGATCTAGCTCCTATAATTCACCCCTCCACTTT

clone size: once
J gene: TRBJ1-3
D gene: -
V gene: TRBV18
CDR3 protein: CASSPRGPVSGNTIYF
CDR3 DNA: TGTGCCAGCTCACCGCGGGGACCGGTCTCTGGAAACACCATATATTTT

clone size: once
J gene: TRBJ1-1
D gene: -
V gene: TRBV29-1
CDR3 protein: CSVVRRLNTEAFF
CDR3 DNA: TGCAGCGTTGTCCGGCGGTTGAACACTGAAGCTTTCTTT